This T cell receptor (beta chain) came from a study of cytomegalovirus exposure and HLA in healthy donors. Study-wide results and caveats: A later analysis found that most CMV-associated TCR beta chains appeared HLA-restricted. Among TCR sequences, most were rare, though some public TCRs appeared in many donors. Specific recognition of CMV antigens was confirmed in vitro for a few chains (all CMV-associated).

In regard to this clone: Its antigen is not identified.

60 Vbeta and 13 Jbeta primers were used in PCR. Sequencing used immunoSEQ multiplex PCR; TCRdb keeps in-frame clones, though not all of them. The table shows over 150,000 clones, with approximately 81% occurring only once. This sequence was found in a man aged 30 to 39 in good health and CMV-seropositive. The sample taken for sequencing was PBMCs.

The CDR3 sequence: CASSARSGISQYF. CDR3 DNA sequence: TGTGCCAGCAGTGCAAGGTCCGGGATTAGCCAGTACTTC. The rearrangement uses TRBV27 and TRBJ2-5; a weak D match, TRBD2 (5 bases). Germline assignment: CDR1 MNHEY and CDR2 SMNVEV (reference sequence). This CDR3 is 13 amino acids long. With 5 bases removed from V and 10 bases from J, the gap between germline ends came to 17 bases.